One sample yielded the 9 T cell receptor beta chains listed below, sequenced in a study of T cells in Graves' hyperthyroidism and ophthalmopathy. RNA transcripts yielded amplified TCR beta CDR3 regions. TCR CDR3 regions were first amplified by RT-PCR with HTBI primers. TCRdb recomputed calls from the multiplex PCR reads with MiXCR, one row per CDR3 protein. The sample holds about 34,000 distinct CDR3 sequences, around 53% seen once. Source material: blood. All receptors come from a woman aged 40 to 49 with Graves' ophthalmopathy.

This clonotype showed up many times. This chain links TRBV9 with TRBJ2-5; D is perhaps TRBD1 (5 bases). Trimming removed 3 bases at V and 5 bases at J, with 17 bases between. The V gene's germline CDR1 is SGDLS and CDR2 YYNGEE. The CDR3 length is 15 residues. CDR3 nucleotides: TGTGCCAGCAGCGACCTAGGGGCCAACGGGGAGACCCAGTACTTC. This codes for CASSDLGANGETQYF.

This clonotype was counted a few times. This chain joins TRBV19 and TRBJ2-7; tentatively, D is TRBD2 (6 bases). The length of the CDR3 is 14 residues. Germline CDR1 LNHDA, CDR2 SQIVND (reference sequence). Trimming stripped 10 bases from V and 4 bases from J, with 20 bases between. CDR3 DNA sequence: TGTGCCACACGGGACGGGAGTAGTCAATACGAGCAGTACTTC. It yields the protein CATRDGSSQYEQYF.

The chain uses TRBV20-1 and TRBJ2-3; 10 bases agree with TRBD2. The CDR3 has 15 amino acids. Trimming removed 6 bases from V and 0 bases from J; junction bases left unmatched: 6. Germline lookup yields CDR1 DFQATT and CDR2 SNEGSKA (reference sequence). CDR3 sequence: CSAPSTSGSTDTQYF. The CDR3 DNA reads TGCAGTGCCCCCTCGACTAGCGGGAGCACAGATACGCAGTATTTT.

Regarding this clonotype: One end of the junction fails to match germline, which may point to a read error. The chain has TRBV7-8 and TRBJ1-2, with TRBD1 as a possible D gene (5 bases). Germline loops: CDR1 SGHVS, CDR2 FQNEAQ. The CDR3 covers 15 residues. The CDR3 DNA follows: TGTGCCGGCAGCCAACGCTCGACAGAGGACTATGGCTACACCTTC. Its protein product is CAGSQRSTEDYGYTF.

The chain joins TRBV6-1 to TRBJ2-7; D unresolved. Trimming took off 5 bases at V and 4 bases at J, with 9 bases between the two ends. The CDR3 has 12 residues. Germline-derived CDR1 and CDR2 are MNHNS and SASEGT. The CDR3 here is CASSRNYYEQYF. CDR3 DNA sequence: TGTGCCAGCAGTAGGAACTATTACGAGCAGTACTTC.

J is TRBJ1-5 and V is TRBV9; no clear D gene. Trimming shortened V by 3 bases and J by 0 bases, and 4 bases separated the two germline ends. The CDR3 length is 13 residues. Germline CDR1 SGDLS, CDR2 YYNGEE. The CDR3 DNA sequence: TGTGCCAGCAGCGGGACTAGCAATCAGCCCCAGCATTTT. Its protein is CASSGTSNQPQHF.

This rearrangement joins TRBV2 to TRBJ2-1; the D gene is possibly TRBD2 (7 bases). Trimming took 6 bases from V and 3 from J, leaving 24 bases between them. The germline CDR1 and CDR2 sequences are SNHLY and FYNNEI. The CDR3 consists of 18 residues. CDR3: CASRKKGGGRLGYNEQFF. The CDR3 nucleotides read TGTGCCAGCAGAAAAAAAGGGGGGGGGCGGCTCGGCTACAATGAGCAGTTCTTC.

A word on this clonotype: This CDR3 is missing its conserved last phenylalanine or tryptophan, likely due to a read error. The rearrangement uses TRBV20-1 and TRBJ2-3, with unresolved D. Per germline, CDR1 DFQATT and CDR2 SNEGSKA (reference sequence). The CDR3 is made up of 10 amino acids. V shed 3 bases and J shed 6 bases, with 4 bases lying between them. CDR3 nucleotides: TGCAGTGCTAGGGTTGATACGCAGTATTCT. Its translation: CSARVDTQYS.

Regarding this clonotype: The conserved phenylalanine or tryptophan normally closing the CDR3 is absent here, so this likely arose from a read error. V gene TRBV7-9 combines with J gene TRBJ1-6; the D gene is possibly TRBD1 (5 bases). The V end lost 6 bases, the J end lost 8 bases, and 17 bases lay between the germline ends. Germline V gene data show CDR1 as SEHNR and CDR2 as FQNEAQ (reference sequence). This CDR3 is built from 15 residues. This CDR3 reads CASSYSGERDSPLHL. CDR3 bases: TGTGCCAGCAGTTACTCGGGGGAACGGGATTCACCCCTCCACCTT.